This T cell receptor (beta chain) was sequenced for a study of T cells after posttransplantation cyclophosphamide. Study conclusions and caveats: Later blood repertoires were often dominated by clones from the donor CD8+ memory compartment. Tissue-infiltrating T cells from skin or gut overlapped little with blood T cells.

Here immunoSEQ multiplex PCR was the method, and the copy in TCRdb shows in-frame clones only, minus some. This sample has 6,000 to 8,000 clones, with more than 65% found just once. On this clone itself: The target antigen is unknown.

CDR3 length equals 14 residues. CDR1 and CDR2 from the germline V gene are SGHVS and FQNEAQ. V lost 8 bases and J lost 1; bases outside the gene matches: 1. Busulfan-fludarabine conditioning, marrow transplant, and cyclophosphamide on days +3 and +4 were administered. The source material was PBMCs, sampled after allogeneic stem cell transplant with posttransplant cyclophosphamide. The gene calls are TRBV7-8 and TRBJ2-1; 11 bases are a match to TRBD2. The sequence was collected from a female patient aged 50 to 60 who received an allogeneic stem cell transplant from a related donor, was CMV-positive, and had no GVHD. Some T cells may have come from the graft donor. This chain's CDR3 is CASGTSGSYNEQFF. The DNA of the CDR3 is TGTGCCAGCGGGACTAGCGGATCCTACAATGAGCAGTTCTTC.